This is a list of T cell receptor beta chains from one sample in a study of blood T cell repertoires in COVID-19. TCRdb's table, derived via immunoSEQ multiplex PCR, lists solely in-frame clones and lacks some. The sample has about 220,000 clones, about 88% seen once. The sequenced sample was peripheral blood. These receptor sequences come from a man in his forties with active or convalescent COVID-19. CDR3s include the opening cysteine and the closing phenylalanine or tryptophan. D genes are given only for firm matches. Clone sizes are given selectively: once, few, many, or a class where the clone is expanded.

.	TRBV2	TRBJ1-2	few	CASSVRVGYTF	TGTGCCAGCAGCGTCAGGGTAGGCTACACCTTC
TRBD1	TRBV28	TRBJ2-7	.	CASRQGQGNGEQYF	TGTGCCAGCAGACAAGGACAGGGGAACGGAGAGCAGTACTTC
TRBD1	TRBV28	TRBJ2-5	.	CASSFSPGQGQETQYF	TGTGCCAGCAGTTTTTCCCCCGGACAGGGTCAAGAGACCCAGTACTTC
.	TRBV19	TRBJ2-1	.	CASSIGVKGTYNEQFF	TGTGCCAGTAGTATAGGAGTAAAGGGGACCTACAATGAGCAGTTCTTC
.	TRBV3-1/TRBV3-2	TRBJ2-7	.	CASSQGGAYEQYF	TGTGCCAGCAGCCAAGGGGGGGCCTACGAGCAGTACTTC
.	TRBV27	TRBJ1-6	.	CASREGVRSLHF	TGTGCCAGCAGAGAGGGCGTTCGGTCCCTCCACTTT
TRBD2	TRBV7-3	TRBJ2-5	.	CASSPGLAGVVETQYF	TGTGCCAGCAGTCCCGGACTAGCGGGAGTTGTAGAGACCCAGTACTTC
TRBD1	TRBV5-4	TRBJ2-3	.	CASSSGGTGADTQYF	TGTGCCAGCAGCTCCGGAGGGACAGGGGCAGATACGCAGTATTTT
TRBD1	TRBV27	TRBJ1-2	.	CASSLGQGAGYTF	TGTGCCAGCAGTCTGGGACAGGGGGCGGGCTACACCTTC
TRBD2	TRBV28	TRBJ2-1	.	CASSSPSGGWNEQFF	TGTGCCAGCAGTTCTCCGAGCGGGGGTTGGAATGAGCAGTTCTTC
TRBD1	TRBV3-1/TRBV3-2	TRBJ1-1	.	CASSLLDREAFF	TGTGCCAGCAGCCTTTTGGACAGGGAAGCTTTCTTT
.	TRBV12-3/TRBV12-4	TRBJ1-1	.	CASSSYMSAEAFF	TGTGCCAGCAGTTCTTACATGAGCGCTGAAGCTTTCTTT
TRBD2	TRBV19	TRBJ2-7	.	CASSIGLAGYDYEQYF	TGTGCCAGTAGTATAGGACTAGCGGGTTATGACTACGAGCAGTACTTC
.	TRBV3-1/TRBV3-2	TRBJ2-7	.	CASSQLSREQYF	TGTGCCAGCAGCCAACTATCCCGCGAGCAGTACTTC
.	TRBV28	TRBJ1-5	.	CASSLPQGSDNQPQHF	TGTGCCAGCAGTTTACCGCAGGGTTCTGACAATCAGCCCCAGCATTTT
TRBD1	TRBV7-8	TRBJ1-2	.	CASSDRANYGYTF	TGTGCCAGCAGCGACAGGGCGAACTATGGCTACACCTTC
TRBD2	TRBV18	TRBJ2-2	.	CASSPTSGVGTGELFF	TGTGCCAGCTCACCGACTAGCGGAGTGGGAACCGGGGAGCTGTTTTTT
.	TRBV28	TRBJ1-5	.	CASSLSLTEVNQPQHF	TGTGCCAGCAGTTTATCCTTGACAGAGGTCAATCAGCCCCAGCATTTT
TRBD2	TRBV12-5	TRBJ2-3	.	CASGLFSGGATDTQYF	TGTGCTAGTGGTTTGTTTAGCGGGGGGGCCACAGATACGCAGTATTTT
.	TRBV5-1	TRBJ2-5	.	CASSPGDKETQYF	TGCGCCAGCAGCCCAGGGGATAAAGAGACCCAGTACTTC
.	TRBV7-9	TRBJ1-4	.	CASSFRGKIPVKLFF	TGTGCCAGCAGCTTCAGGGGCAAGATTCCAGTAAAACTGTTTTTT
.	TRBV6-2/TRBV6-3	TRBJ2-7	.	CASSDGLNPDEQYF	TGTGCCAGCAGTGACGGACTGAACCCAGACGAGCAGTACTTC
.	TRBV6-5	TRBJ1-6	.	CASSFGGARSPLHF	TGTGCCAGCAGTTTCGGGGGGGCGAGATCACCCCTCCACTTT
.	TRBV28	TRBJ1-2	.	CASSRLRNGYYGYTF	TGTGCCAGCAGTCGGTTGCGGAATGGATACTATGGCTACACCTTC
.	TRBV5-8	TRBJ1-2	once	CASSLVGVDGYTF	TGTGCCAGCAGCTTGGTAGGAGTCGATGGCTACACCTTC
TRBD2	TRBV6-5	TRBJ2-1	.	CASRYLAGTYNEQFF	TGTGCCAGCAGATACTTAGCGGGGACCTACAATGAGCAGTTCTTC
.	TRBV10-3	TRBJ1-1	.	CAISSAGVDTEAFF	TGTGCCATCAGTTCGGCAGGGGTGGACACTGAAGCTTTCTTT
TRBD1	TRBV28	TRBJ1-1	.	CASSSSGTGALNTEAFF	TGTGCCAGCAGTTCATCCGGGACAGGGGCCCTGAACACTGAAGCTTTCTTT
.	TRBV6-6	TRBJ2-7	.	CASTEDTLAYEQYF	TGTGCCAGCACCGAGGACACTTTGGCCTACGAGCAGTACTTC
.	TRBV7-9	TRBJ1-4	.	CASSLARGGSTNEKLFF	TGTGCCAGCAGCTTAGCGCGCGGCGGATCAACTAATGAAAAACTGTTTTTT
TRBD1	TRBV5-5	TRBJ1-1	.	CASSLAGDRGRTEAFF	TGTGCCAGCAGCTTGGCCGGAGACAGGGGGCGAACTGAAGCTTTCTTT
.	TRBV11-2	TRBJ1-2	few	CASSPNRVGGYTF	TGTGCCAGCAGCCCGAACAGGGTAGGTGGCTACACCTTC
TRBD2	TRBV4-1	TRBJ2-3	.	CASSQGTSLLAGGDTQYF	TGCGCCAGCAGCCAAGGGACTTCCCTACTAGCGGGAGGGGATACGCAGTATTTT
.	TRBV28	TRBJ2-7	.	CASSFPADRFSPLGEQYF	TGTGCCAGCAGTTTCCCGGCCGACAGGTTCTCTCCCCTCGGCGAGCAGTACTTC
TRBD1	TRBV29-1	TRBJ1-1	.	CSVDDLTGQNIEAFF	TGCAGCGTTGACGACCTGACAGGGCAGAACATTGAAGCTTTCTTT
TRBD1	TRBV2	TRBJ1-1	few	CASRGDRGTEAFF	TGTGCCAGCAGGGGGGACAGGGGCACTGAAGCTTTCTTT
TRBD1	TRBV18	TRBJ1-3	.	CASSPIRRDRSSLSGNTIYF	TGTGCCAGCTCTCCAATTCGCCGGGACAGGAGTTCGCTCTCTGGAAACACCATATATTTT
TRBD1	TRBV24-1	TRBJ1-2	.	CATSDPSGTGANYGYTF	TGTGCCACCAGTGATCCCTCCGGGACAGGGGCTAACTATGGCTACACCTTC
TRBD1	TRBV11-2	TRBJ2-3	.	CASTKSQGAPSDTQYF	TGTGCCAGCACCAAAAGTCAGGGGGCGCCTTCAGATACGCAGTATTTT
.	TRBV6-6	TRBJ2-4	.	CASSTGGLAKNIQYF	TGTGCCAGCAGCACCGGGGGACTAGCCAAAAACATTCAGTACTTC
.	TRBV28	TRBJ1-1	.	CASSLLSQGLGAFF	TGTGCCAGCAGTTTGCTGTCCCAGGGTTTAGGAGCTTTCTTT
.	TRBV5-8	TRBJ2-2	.	CASSFKSGELFF	TGTGCCAGCAGCTTTAAATCCGGGGAGCTGTTTTTT
.	TRBV28	TRBJ2-2	.	CASSLPDGGGGFYTGELFF	TGTGCCAGCAGTCTTCCAGATGGTGGGGGCGGGTTCTACACCGGGGAGCTGTTTTTT
.	TRBV4-1	TRBJ1-5	.	CASSQWAAGSNQPQHF	TGCGCCAGCAGCCAATGGGCCGCCGGTAGCAATCAGCCCCAGCATTTT
TRBD1	TRBV28	TRBJ1-1	.	CASRAGQGNTEAFF	TGTGCCAGCAGAGCCGGACAGGGGAACACTGAAGCTTTCTTT
.	TRBV4-2	TRBJ1-2	.	CASSQEVSGPGYTF	TGTGCCAGCAGCCAAGAAGTTTCGGGTCCTGGCTACACCTTC
.	TRBV28	TRBJ1-2	.	CASSRTVPVNSYTF	TGTGCCAGCAGTCGGACAGTACCTGTTAATAGCTACACCTTC
TRBD2	TRBV4-2	TRBJ2-3	.	CASSQGAGGDTQYF	TGTGCCAGCAGCCAAGGTGCGGGAGGGGATACGCAGTATTTT
.	TRBV28	TRBJ1-1	.	CASSTSPGDGDTEAFF	TGTGCCAGCAGTACGTCTCCAGGGGATGGGGACACTGAAGCTTTCTTT
TRBD1	TRBV11-1	TRBJ2-7	few	CASSSRTGVRYEQYF	TGTGCCAGCAGCTCGCGGACAGGGGTTCGCTACGAGCAGTACTTC
TRBD2	TRBV27	TRBJ2-3	.	CASSLSKRDASTDTQYF	TGTGCCAGCAGTTTAAGCAAGCGGGATGCTAGCACAGATACGCAGTATTTT